This T cell receptor (beta chain) comes out of a study of PD-L1 blockade in urothelial cancer. In this sample, this clone turned up a few times. Regarding time point: pretreatment peripheral blood. V lost 7 bases and J 3 bases, leaving 16 bases between the germline ends. Per germline, CDR1 SNHLY and CDR2 FYNNEI. This CDR3 has 15 residues. This table comes from immunoSEQ multiplex PCR, and its TCRdb copy is limited to in-frame clones, with some not included. The sample consists of about 57,000 clones, roughly 79% of them appearing once. The TCR was taken from a man aged 70 or older with urothelial cancer. Sequences were derived from PBMCs, sampled around atezolizumab (anti-PD-L1) treatment. The V and J genes are TRBV2 and TRBJ1-3; tentatively, D is TRBD1 (5 bases). CDR3 amino acids: CASKNLRDYGNTIYF. The CDR3 DNA sequence: TGTGCCAGCAAAAACCTCAGGGATTATGGAAACACCATATATTTT.